This T cell receptor (beta chain) was found in a study of CD8+ T cells in alopecia areata. Across the study: After 6 to 18 months of tofacitinib, follow-up continued 6 months off drug. Treated patients received severity scores based on the percentage of scalp area affected.

CDR1 ENHRY and CDR2 SYGVKD come from the germline V gene. The CDR3 covers 14 residues. Trimming took 4 bases from V and 2 from J; bases not matched to a gene: 4. The sequencing template was cDNA reverse transcribed from extracted RNA. Assay: immunoSEQ multiplex PCR; the TCRdb copy retains only in-frame clones and omits some. The sample lists around 190,000 clones; under 70% were seen once. Treatment defined: oral pan-JAK inhibitor, 5-10 mg twice daily. The V and J genes are TRBV10-3 and TRBJ1-1; 7 nucleotides match TRBD1. The receptor comes from a human donor with alopecia areata. Here the sequenced sample was CD4+ T cells sorted from blood, taken at week 4, from a patient treated with tofacitinib. This chain's CDR3 is CAISGTGINTEAFF. CDR3 DNA: TGTGCCATCAGTGGGACAGGAATTAACACTGAAGCTTTCTTT.